This entry lists 27 T cell receptor beta chains sequenced from one sample in a study of T cell clonotyping in hematopoietic cell transplantation. Method: immunoSEQ multiplex PCR; TCRdb's copy keeps in-frame clones and lacks some. Here the sample spans about 4,400 clones, just under 70% being singletons. The sample was PBMCs, taken 100 days after allogeneic stem cell transplant. The receptor set was obtained from a male patient in his sixties who had an allogeneic stem cell transplant, so the T cells may come from the graft donor. Some clones in this sample may be carry-over from other donors' samples.

V and J are TRBV7-8 and TRBJ2-1; TRBD1 aligns across 7 bases. V lost 4 bases to trimming and J lost 12 bases; unmatched junction nucleotides: 9. Germline values: CDR1 SGHVS, CDR2 FQNEAQ. CDR3 size: 13 residues. CDR3 in amino acids: CASSSTRQGWQFF. The CDR3 nucleotides are TGTGCCAGCAGCTCGACACGACAGGGTTGGCAGTTCTTC.

DNA for the CDR3: TGTGCCAGCAGTAAGAGACAATCCTACGAGCAGTACTTC. Its translation is CASSKRQSYEQYF. The chain links TRBV6-6 to TRBJ2-7; D remains unclear. The length of the CDR3 is 13 residues. Germline V CDR1 and CDR2: MNHNY, SVGAGI (reference sequence). The V end lost 5 bases, the J end lost 1 base, and 9 bases lay between the germline ends.

V is TRBV30 and J is TRBJ2-1; D possibly matches TRBD1 or TRBD2 (5 bases each). The CDR3 is made up of 15 amino acids. Germline CDR1 GTSNPN, CDR2 SVGIG (reference sequence). Trimming pared 4 bases from V and 0 bases from J, leaving 13 bases between. The CDR3 bases are TGTGCCTGGATAAGCGCAGGGAGCTCCTACAATGAGCAGTTCTTC. This gives the protein CAWISAGSSYNEQFF.

V gene TRBV27 combines with J gene TRBJ2-7, with a tentative D call TRBD2 (5 bases). The germline V gene has CDR1 MNHEY and CDR2 SMNVEV (reference sequence). V dropped 2 bases and J dropped 2 bases, with 7 bases sitting between them. This CDR3 spans 13 amino acids. CDR3 protein: CASSLLGAYEQYF. The DNA of the CDR3 is TGTGCCAGCAGTTTACTGGGAGCCTACGAGCAGTACTTC.

This sequence joins TRBV5-4 and TRBJ1-4; D unclear. CDR3 length equals 14 residues. V was pared by 5 bases and J by 6 bases, with 14 bases between. CDR1 and CDR2 (germline): SGHNT, YYREEE (reference sequence). Here the CDR3 DNA reads TGTGCCAGCAGTTCGGCGGCCGCCGATGAAAAACTGTTTTTT. This encodes CASSSAAADEKLFF.

This chain joins TRBV4-1 and TRBJ1-5; no definite D call. The V and J ends lost 6 bases and 4 bases respectively, with 10 bases between them. CDR3 length: 13 amino acids. Germline V gives CDR1 MGHRA, CDR2 YSYEKL. As DNA, the CDR3 is TGCGCCAGCAGTCAGGAGAGGAATCAGCCCCAGCATTTT. Its translation: CASSQERNQPQHF.

The V call is TRBV6-1, the J call TRBJ1-6, with a tentative D call TRBD1 (5 bases). This CDR3 is 13 amino acids long. Trimming left V 6 bases short and J 10 bases short, with 13 bases between. Germline V gene sequence: CDR1 MNHNS, CDR2 SASEGT. The CDR3 loop is CASRAGKDSPLHF. The CDR3 DNA follows: TGTGCCAGCAGGGCAGGGAAGGACTCACCCCTCCACTTT.

Remarks on this clone: This specimen includes other DNA sequences encoding the same CDR3. The rearrangement joins TRBV5-1 to TRBJ1-1; D is ambiguous. Looked up from germline, CDR1 is SGHRS and CDR2 is YFSETQ. This CDR3 spans 13 amino acids. The V gene lost 0 bases and the J gene lost 7 bases, with 10 bases spanning the gap. This CDR3 is CASSLGGLGEAFF. CDR3 in DNA: TGCGCCAGCAGCTTGGGGGGTCTTGGTGAAGCTTTCTTT.

The rearrangement uses TRBV29-1 and TRBJ1-6; D perhaps matches TRBD1 (5 bases). Germline V CDR1 and CDR2: SQVTM, ANQGSEA. The V gene lost 8 bases and the J gene lost 7 bases, with 15 bases spanning the gap. This CDR3 spans 13 amino acids. Here the CDR3 reads CSTGTGPNSPLHF. The CDR3 DNA reads TGCAGCACTGGGACGGGACCCAATTCACCCCTCCACTTT. The full variable domain, in which reference TRBV29-1 and TRBJ1-6 provide the parts outside the CDR3, is SAVISQKPSRDICQRGTSLTIQCQVDSQVTMMFWYRQQPGQSLTLIATANQGSEATYESGFVIDKFPISRPNLTFSTLTVSNMSPEDSSIYLCSTGTGPNSPLHFGNGTRLTVT.

This chain joins TRBV9 and TRBJ2-5; maybe TRBD1 (6 bases). The CDR3 is 15 amino acids. The V gene's germline CDR1 is SGDLS and CDR2 YYNGEE. The V end lost 3 bases, the J end lost 5 bases, and 17 bases lay between the germline ends. The CDR3 DNA follows: TGTGCCAGCAGCGGGTTCAGGGGCCAAGCGGAGACCCAGTACTTC. Amino acids: CASSGFRGQAETQYF.

V is TRBV30 and J is TRBJ1-3, with 8 positions matching TRBD1. With V trimmed by 7 bases and J by 0 bases, 5 bases remained unmatched. The CDR3 is 14 amino acids. Germline V gives CDR1 GTSNPN, CDR2 SVGIG (reference sequence). In nucleotides, the CDR3 is TGTGCCTTGAGAACAGGGGGCTCTGGAAACACCATATATTTT. Protein sequence: CALRTGGSGNTIYF.

This clone turned up a few times. The rearrangement joins TRBV29-1 to TRBJ2-5; 7 positions match TRBD2. In germline, CDR1 is SQVTM, CDR2 ANQGSEA. This CDR3 contains 13 residues. The trim removed 4 bases at V and 5 bases at J, leaving 7 bases unmatched. CDR3 loop: CSVVRDYPETQYF. The CDR3 DNA is TGCAGCGTTGTCAGGGACTACCCTGAGACCCAGTACTTC.

The rearrangement joins TRBV19 to TRBJ2-7, with 7 bases that match TRBD1. Per the germline V gene, CDR1 is LNHDA and CDR2 is SQIVND (reference sequence). The CDR3 covers 15 residues. Trimming took 5 bases from V and 0 from J; bases not matched to a gene: 7. CDR3 loop: CASSLGTAVSYEQYF. CDR3 DNA sequence: TGTGCCAGTAGTCTCGGGACAGCAGTCTCCTACGAGCAGTACTTC. Drawing the rest from reference TRBV19 and TRBJ2-7, the complete variable domain is DGGITQSPKYLFRKEGQNVTLSCEQNLNHDAMYWYRQDPGQGLRLIYYSQIVNDFQKGDIAEGYSVSREKKESFPLTVTSAQKNPTAFYLCASSLGTAVSYEQYFGPGTRLTVT.

The chain employs TRBV5-8 and TRBJ2-1; D unclear. CDR1 is SGHTS, CDR2 YDEGEE, per germline. V gave up 1 base and J gave up 4 bases, with 12 bases separating them. This CDR3 contains 15 residues. The CDR3 sequence: CASSLWGSRYNEQFF. The CDR3 DNA reads as TGTGCCAGCAGCTTGTGGGGTAGCAGGTACAATGAGCAGTTCTTC. Using reference TRBV5-8 and TRBJ2-1 for the parts outside the CDR3, the full variable domain is EAGVTQSPTHLIKTRGQQATLRCSPISGHTSVYWYQQALGLGLQFLLWYDEGEERNRGNFPPRFSGRQFPNYSSELNVNALELEDSALYLCASSLWGSRYNEQFFGPGTRLTVL.

The rearrangement links TRBV29-1 to TRBJ2-2; D might be TRBD1 or TRBD2, each matching 6 bases. This CDR3 has 14 amino acids. V lost 6 bases and J 6 bases, leaving 17 bases between the germline ends. The germline V gene has CDR1 SQVTM and CDR2 ANQGSEA. CDR3 residues: CSVIQGGVPGELFF. Here the CDR3 DNA reads TGCAGCGTGATACAGGGAGGAGTCCCCGGGGAGCTGTTTTTT.

V is TRBV19 and J is TRBJ2-6, with D maybe TRBD1 (6 bases). The CDR3 length is 18 residues. CDR1 and CDR2 (germline): LNHDA, SQIVND (reference sequence). V was trimmed by 3 bases and J by 1 base, leaving 16 bases between them. The CDR3 reads CASSILGQVRSGANVLTF. DNA of the CDR3: TGTGCCAGTAGTATCTTGGGACAAGTAAGATCTGGGGCCAACGTCCTGACTTTC.

V and J are TRBV4-2 and TRBJ1-4; D gene ambiguous. The CDR3 is made up of 16 amino acids. Trimming removed 0 bases from V and 7 bases from J, with 15 bases in between. Looked up from germline, CDR1 is LGHNA and CDR2 is YNFKEQ. The CDR3 reads CASSQDPGPSIEKLFF. CDR3 in DNA: TGTGCCAGCAGCCAAGATCCCGGACCTTCTATTGAAAAACTGTTTTTT.

The chain links TRBV28 to TRBJ1-2; D uncertain. Trimming left V 3 bases short and J 7 bases short, with 15 bases between. Germline V gives CDR1 MDHEN, CDR2 SYDVKM. CDR3 length: 14 amino acids. The CDR3 loop reads CASSLGINTGGYTF. DNA for the CDR3: TGTGCCAGCAGTTTGGGGATTAACACGGGTGGCTACACCTTC.

CDR3 nucleotide sequence: TGTGCCAGTAGTAGATCGGACAGGGCTAACTATGGCTACACCTTC. It translates to CASSRSDRANYGYTF. The chain carries TRBV19 and TRBJ1-2; 8 bases are a match to TRBD1. CDR1 and CDR2 from the germline V gene are LNHDA and SQIVND (reference sequence). This CDR3 is 15 amino acids long. J lost 0 bases, V lost 4 bases, and 4 bases had no gene match.

The V and J genes are TRBV30 and TRBJ1-1; D is ambiguous. Germline CDR1 is GTSNPN and CDR2 is SVGIG (reference sequence). The CDR3 totals 12 residues. Trimming took off 5 bases at V and 7 bases at J, with 14 bases between the two ends. CDR3 residues: CAWDTHTGEAFF. Here the CDR3 DNA reads TGTGCCTGGGACACCCATACTGGTGAAGCTTTCTTT.

This chain links TRBV5-1 with TRBJ1-4; perhaps TRBD1 as D (6 bases). Germline lookup yields CDR1 SGHRS and CDR2 YFSETQ. The CDR3 extends over 16 amino acids. V shed 0 bases and J shed 6 bases, with 15 bases lying between them. The DNA of the CDR3 is TGCGCCAGCAGCTTGGTCCAGGGGATAGACCATGAAAAACTGTTTTTT. The encoded protein is CASSLVQGIDHEKLFF.

The chain couples TRBV19 to TRBJ1-2; D is undetermined. The CDR3 spans 18 residues. Germline-derived CDR1 and CDR2 are LNHDA and SQIVND (reference sequence). Trimming cost V 0 bases and J 0 bases, with 17 bases left between them. CDR3 loop: CASSIEGLGVRPNYGYTF. Here the CDR3 DNA reads TGTGCCAGTAGTATAGAAGGCCTCGGGGTCCGACCTAACTATGGCTACACCTTC.

A note on this clone: The junction shows a germline mismatch at one end, possibly a read error. The chain uses TRBV6-6 and TRBJ2-7, with D perhaps assigned TRBD1 or TRBD2 (5 bases each). Germline V gene lookup returns CDR1 MNHNY and CDR2 SVGAGI (reference sequence). CDR3 length equals 11 residues. In DNA, the CDR3 is TGCGCCAGCAGTTACGAGGGGGAGCAGTACTTC. It is translated as CASSYEGEQYF.

DNA of the CDR3: TGTGCCAGCAGGACCGGGACACACTCATACGAGCAGTACTTC. Protein: CASRTGTHSYEQYF. The chain is built from TRBV2 and TRBJ2-7; a weak D match, TRBD1 (6 bases). The germline CDR1 and CDR2 sequences are SNHLY and FYNNEI. This CDR3 region has 14 residues. V dropped 6 bases and J dropped 4 bases, with 16 bases sitting between them.

The sample holds one count of this clone. The V and J genes are TRBV19 and TRBJ2-7; TRBD2 matches at 9 bases. V gave up 6 bases and J gave up 2 bases; unmatched junction bases: 5. Germline values: CDR1 LNHDA, CDR2 SQIVND (reference sequence). This CDR3 is 14 amino acids long. The CDR3 nucleotides are TGTGCCAGTAGGGCTAGCGGGACTACCTACGAGCAGTACTTC. Protein sequence: CASRASGTTYEQYF.

The chain recombines TRBV2 with TRBJ1-2; weak D call: TRBD1 (6 bases). The CDR3 loop spans 13 amino acids. Germline V lookup: CDR1 SNHLY, CDR2 FYNNEI. V was trimmed by 7 bases and J by 12 bases, leaving 21 bases between them. The CDR3 bases are TGTGCCAGCATGGGGACGGGGACCCAGGGGAACACCTTC. As protein: CASMGTGTQGNTF.

This clone was seen only a few times. J is TRBJ1-1 and V is TRBV13; D is ambiguous. This CDR3 is 13 amino acids long. Germline CDR1 PRHDT, CDR2 FYEKMQ (reference sequence). V lost 3 bases and J 5 bases, leaving 10 bases between the germline ends. CDR3 residues: CASSFGVRTEAFF. The CDR3 region has the DNA TGTGCCAGCAGCTTTGGGGTTCGGACTGAAGCTTTCTTT.